This record looks at one T cell receptor (beta chain) sequence and its context. Its antigen is not known. CDR3 length equals 14 residues. CDR1 SGHRS and CDR2 YFSETQ come from the germline V gene. After removal of 2 bases from V and 7 bases from J, the junction contained 5 bases not matched to a gene. This sample stems from a study of OX40 agonist ivuxolimab in advanced cancers. The repertoire was sequenced with immunoSEQ multiplex PCR; TCRdb's copy has only in-frame clones and lacks some. The repertoire consists of 100,000 or so clones, with around nine tenths occurring once and the leading ten covering 0.81%. Points from the study as a whole: With doses of 0.1-3.0 mg/kg, partial responders showed among the lowest clonal expansion. The average count of expanded clones was higher among CD8+ T cells than among CD4+.

The material was CD4+ or CD8+ T cells sorted from blood, obtained in a trial of the OX40 agonist ivuxolimab. V is TRBV5-1 and J is TRBJ1-4, with 7 bases matching TRBD1. The clonotype was recovered from an adult with an advanced solid tumor such as melanoma, head and neck, liver or kidney cancer. CDR3 loop: CASSFRQGGEKLFF. In DNA, the CDR3 is TGCGCCAGCAGCTTTCGACAGGGTGGTGAAAAACTGTTTTTT.